This TCR beta chain was identified during a study of OX40 agonist ivuxolimab in advanced cancers. A note on the overall study: Ivuxolimab was a fully human IgG2 agonistic monoclonal antibody targeting the costimulatory receptor OX40 (CD134). Intravenous ivuxolimab was administered to patients every 2 weeks at six dose levels: 0.01, 0.1, 0.3, 1.5, 3 and 10 mg/kg. Among the approximately 54 dose-escalation patients, about 20 had hepatocellular carcinoma, approximately 15 melanoma, 9 renal cell carcinoma and 9 head and neck cancer. A male proportion of around 80% and a mean age of around 60 years, ranging from roughly 23 to 79, were recorded for the dose-escalation cohort. Patients were allowed to have had prior anti-PD-1, anti-PD-L1 or anti-CTLA-4 therapy, and around 43% of the dose-escalation patients had been treated with checkpoint inhibitors. Partial responses occurred in three dose-escalation patients, of whom one had hepatocellular carcinoma and two had cutaneous melanoma. The point of sequencing TCRbeta in the periphery was to test whether ivuxolimab changed TCR sequence diversity and drove clonal T-cell expansion. The paper describes the monotherapy dose-escalation part (N of about 54 patients) of the phase I trial of ivuxolimab. The paper as a whole reports these results and caveats: Low levels of normalized T-cell clonal expansion were also shown by some nonresponding patients. After ivuxolimab, more expanded clones were found on average in CD8+ T cells than in CD4+ T cells. Which antigens the clonally expanded peripheral T cells were specific for was not determined. Partial responders in the 0.1-3.0 mg/kg groups had among the lowest normalized peripheral clonal expansion, especially among CD8+ T cells. At doses from 0.1 to 3.0 mg/kg, clonal expansion was seen in both CD4+ and CD8+ blood T cells between baseline and week 6.

With respect to this clone: Its antigen remains undetermined. Base qualities are missing; no much larger clone stands one base away.

The trial excluded patients who had a history of autoimmune disease or who were on systemic immunosuppression. Peripheral blood for TCR sequencing was drawn from every dose cohort at baseline, at cycle 4 day 1 and at cycle 7 day 1. The samples were drawn from a first-in-human, open-label, multicenter phase I dose-escalation trial of ivuxolimab. The trial enrolled adults with locally advanced or metastatic head and neck squamous cell, hepatocellular, melanoma or renal cell carcinoma. Before TCR sequencing, CD4+ and CD8+ T cells were separately sorted from peripheral blood. For CDR1 and CDR2, the germline V gene lists MDHEN and SYDVKM. The CDR3 numbers 13 residues from cysteine through phenylalanine. The kept DNA is CDR3 alone, 39 bases in frame from the first base. Genomic DNA was extracted from sorted cells for sequencing of the TCRbeta CDR3 region. The immunoSEQ Assay was used for sequencing of TCRbeta CDR3 regions. Imported from immuneACCESS, the table was reduced by TCRdb to in-frame sequences with V and J called. These copies leave out some clones; in studies compared against another copy, an unresolved V gene accounts for under half, and the cause of the remainder is not known. The sample table lists roughly 12,000 clones, about 69% of them with a count of one. The biggest ten clones account for roughly 30% of the sample.

This specimen was CD4+ or CD8+ T cells sorted from blood, taken in a trial of the OX40 agonist ivuxolimab. This clonotype was sampled from an adult with an advanced solid tumor such as melanoma, head and neck, liver or kidney cancer. The chain uses TRBV28 and TRBJ2-5, with TRBD2 matching 8 junction bases. The DNA sequence is TGTGCAAGTTTCGGGGGGGGGCAAGAGACCCAGTACTTC. Its translation is CASFGGGQETQYF.